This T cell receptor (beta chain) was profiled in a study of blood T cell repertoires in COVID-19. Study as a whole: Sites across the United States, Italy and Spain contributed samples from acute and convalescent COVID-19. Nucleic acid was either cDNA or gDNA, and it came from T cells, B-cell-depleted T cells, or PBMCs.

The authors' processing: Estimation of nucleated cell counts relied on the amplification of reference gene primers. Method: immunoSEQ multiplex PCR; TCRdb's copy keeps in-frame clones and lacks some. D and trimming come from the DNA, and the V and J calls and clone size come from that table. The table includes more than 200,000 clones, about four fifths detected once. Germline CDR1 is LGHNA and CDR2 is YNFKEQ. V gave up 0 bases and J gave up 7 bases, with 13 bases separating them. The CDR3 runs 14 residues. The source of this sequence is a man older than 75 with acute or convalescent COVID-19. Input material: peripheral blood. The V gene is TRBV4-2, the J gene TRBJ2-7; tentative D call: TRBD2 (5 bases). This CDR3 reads CASSQDYRGQEQYF. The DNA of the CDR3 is TGTGCCAGCAGCCAAGATTATCGGGGTCAGGAGCAGTACTTC.